This T cell receptor beta chain was sequenced for a study of post-analysis software for immune sequencing data. Overall study findings and caveats: Patients carried five TRBV segments more frequently than controls did, and TRBV5-6, TRBV5-1 and TRBV20-1 were among them.

cDNA libraries of TCR beta carried unique molecular identifiers. MiXCR, run by TCRdb on the PCR reads, gives a single entry per CDR3 protein. The sample includes about 200,000 distinct CDR3 sequences, approximately 28% of them seen just once. Ten or more counts support this clonotype. What it recognizes is unknown. Losses at the gene ends were 1 base for V and 2 bases for J; bases not matched to a gene: 3. Germline V gives CDR1 SGHAT, CDR2 FQNNGV. CDR3 size: 15 residues. Material for sequencing was blood. V gene TRBV11-2 combines with J gene TRBJ2-7; 9 positions agree with TRBD2. This sequence originates from a girl aged 2 to 17 with multiple sclerosis. CDR3: CASSLVVAGAYEQYF. As DNA, the CDR3 is TGTGCCAGCAGCTTAGTCGTAGCGGGGGCCTACGAGCAGTACTTC.